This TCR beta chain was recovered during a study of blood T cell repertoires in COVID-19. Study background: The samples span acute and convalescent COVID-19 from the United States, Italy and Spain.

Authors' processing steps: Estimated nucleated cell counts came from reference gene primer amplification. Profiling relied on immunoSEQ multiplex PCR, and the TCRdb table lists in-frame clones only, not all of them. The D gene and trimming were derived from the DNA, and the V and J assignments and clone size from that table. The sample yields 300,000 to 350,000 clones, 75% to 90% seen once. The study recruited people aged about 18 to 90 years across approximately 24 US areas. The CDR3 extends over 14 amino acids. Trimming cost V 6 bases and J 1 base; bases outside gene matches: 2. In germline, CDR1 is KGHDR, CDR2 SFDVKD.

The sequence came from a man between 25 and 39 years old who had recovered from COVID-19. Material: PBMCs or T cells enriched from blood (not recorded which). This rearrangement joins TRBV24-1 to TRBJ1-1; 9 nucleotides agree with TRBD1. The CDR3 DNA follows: TGTGCCACCAGTAACAGGGGGCCGAACACTGAAGCTTTCTTT. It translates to CATSNRGPNTEAFF.